These T cell receptor beta chains were read from a single sample in a study of cytomegalovirus exposure and HLA in healthy donors. TCRdb keeps only in-frame clones here, not all; method: immunoSEQ multiplex PCR. The table shows 110,000 to 150,000 clones, with 75% occurring only once. What was sequenced was PBMCs. These receptors originate from a man between 40 and 49 years old in good health and CMV-seronegative. Each CDR3 is given with its conserved first and last residue. D genes are given only for firm matches. Clone size, where shown, is once, few, many, or a class for clones that have expanded.

TRBV4-1,TRBJ1-3,.,few,TGCGCCAGCAGCCACCCCATCGTCCAGGGTCCTGGAAACACCATATATTTT,CASSHPIVQGPGNTIYF
TRBV6-5,TRBJ2-7,TRBD1,.,TGTGCCAGCAGTTACTCGATAGGGGGCTACTACGAGCAGTACTTC,CASSYSIGGYYEQYF
TRBV18,TRBJ1-2,TRBD1,.,TGTGCCAGCTCACTGGACAGGGCCGGTGGCTACACCTTC,CASSLDRAGGYTF
TRBV7-9,TRBJ2-7,TRBD1,.,TGTGCCAGCAGCCCCTTAGCTGGCGGGACAGGGGCCTACGAGCAGTACTTC,CASSPLAGGTGAYEQYF
TRBV28,TRBJ1-4,.,once,TGTGCCAGCAGTTTCTGGGAGACAACTAATGAAAAACTGTTTTTT,CASSFWETTNEKLFF
TRBV19,TRBJ1-3,TRBD1,once,TGTGCCAGTAGGACCGGGACAGGGATAATAGCTGGAAACACCATATATTTT,CASRTGTGIIAGNTIYF
TRBV4-1,TRBJ2-3,.,.,TGCGCCAGCAGCCAATTCAGCGGGGATACGCAGTATTTT,CASSQFSGDTQYF
TRBV7-2,TRBJ2-7,TRBD1,.,TGTGCCAGCAGCTTGGACAGGGGACTCTCCTACGAGCAGTACTTC,CASSLDRGLSYEQYF
TRBV13,TRBJ2-7,.,.,TGTGCCAGCAGCTTACTTGAGACATTCTACGAGCAGTACTTC,CASSLLETFYEQYF
TRBV7-9,TRBJ1-2,.,.,TGTGCCAGCAGCTTACAGGGTGACTATGGCTACACCTTC,CASSLQGDYGYTF
TRBV10-1,TRBJ1-1,TRBD1,.,TGCGCCAGCAGTGAGGGACAGGGGTACACTGAAGCTTTCTTT,CASSEGQGYTEAFF
TRBV27,TRBJ1-3,TRBD1,.,TGTGCCAGCATTCTGGGACAGGGGGCGCAGAACACCATATATTTT,CASILGQGAQNTIYF
TRBV5-1,TRBJ1-5,.,.,TGCGCCAGCAGCTTTCTACCGTCCATCAATCAGCCCCAGCATTTT,CASSFLPSINQPQHF
TRBV21-1,TRBJ1-4,.,once,TGTGCCAGCAGCAAAATCAGGACAGGGTGTGAAAAACTGTTTTTT,CASSKIRTGCEKLFF
TRBV10-2,TRBJ2-1,.,.,TGCGCCACGGCCCTGAAGGCGGGCTGGTACAATGAGCAGTTCTTC,CATALKAGWYNEQFF
TRBV7-2,TRBJ2-7,.,.,TGTGCCAGCAGCTTCCATTTTAGCTCCTACGAGCAGTACTTC,CASSFHFSSYEQYF
TRBV5-1,TRBJ2-3,.,.,TGCGCCAGCAGCCCCGACTCCCTCCGGGGTATCACAGATACGCAGTATTTT,CASSPDSLRGITDTQYF